These 27 T cell receptor beta chains came from one sample sequenced in a study of T cells in Graves' hyperthyroidism and ophthalmopathy. TCR beta CDR3 sequences were amplified from RNA transcripts. A set of HTBI primers served as the primers for a first-round RT-PCR of the TCR CDR3. A single record per CDR3 protein comes from TCRdb applying MiXCR to the multiplex PCR reads. The data show 500,000 to 800,000 distinct CDR3 sequences, roughly 45% seen once. The sample comprised peripheral blood or thyroid tissue (not recorded which). These receptors originate from an adult man with Graves' disease, either hyperthyroidism or ophthalmopathy (not recorded which).

This clonotype was seen a handful of times. The gene calls are TRBV24-1 and TRBJ1-5; D is undetermined. CDR1 and CDR2 from the germline V gene are KGHDR and SFDVKD. V lost 4 bases and J lost 3, with 12 bases in between. This CDR3 spans 15 amino acids. In nucleotides, the CDR3 is TGTGCCACCAGTGAAGGCAGTGGGTACAATCAGCCCCAGCATTTT. Translation gives CATSEGSGYNQPQHF.

The chain recombines TRBV15 with TRBJ2-3, with D perhaps matching TRBD1 (6 bases). Trimming took 0 bases from V and 3 from J, leaving 16 bases between them. Germline CDR1 reads LNHNV; CDR2 reads YYDKDF (reference sequence). This CDR3 region has 17 residues. CDR3 in DNA: TGTGCCACCAGCAGAGATTCGACTCTGACAGGTACAGATACGCAGTATTTT. Protein product: CATSRDSTLTGTDTQYF.

In this sample, this clonotype turned up a few times. The V call is TRBV19, the J call TRBJ1-6; unclear D gene. Between the trimmed V and J ends, which lost 5 bases and 0 bases, there was a span of 11 bases. Germline V gene lookup returns CDR1 LNHDA and CDR2 SQIVND (reference sequence). The CDR3 sequence is 16 residues long. CDR3 sequence (DNA): TGTGCCAGTAGTTCCGGCGGAAGCTCCTATAATTCACCCCTCCACTTT. It encodes CASSSGGSSYNSPLHF.

This chain connects TRBV20-1 to TRBJ2-7; the match to TRBD1 covers 8 bases. The V gene end was trimmed by 7 bases and the J gene end by 6 bases; junction bases not matched to a gene: 11. There are 13 residues in the CDR3. The V gene's germline CDR1 is DFQATT and CDR2 SNEGSKA (reference sequence). CDR3 residues: CSGDRLGPSEQYF. The CDR3 nucleotides read TGCAGTGGGGACAGGTTAGGGCCCAGCGAGCAGTACTTC.

The rearrangement uses TRBV20-1 and TRBJ2-1; a weak D match, TRBD2 (6 bases). V was cut by 4 bases and J by 1 base, with 11 bases left in between. The germline CDR1 and CDR2 sequences are DFQATT and SNEGSKA (reference sequence). The CDR3 runs 14 residues. In DNA, the CDR3 is TGCAGTGCTACCCGACTAGTATCCTACAATGAGCAGTTCTTC. Its protein is CSATRLVSYNEQFF.

The chain couples TRBV7-9 to TRBJ2-7, with 9 bases lining up with TRBD1. The CDR3 has 16 amino acids. The V gene's germline CDR1 is SEHNR and CDR2 FQNEAQ (reference sequence). The trim removed 9 bases at V and 3 bases at J, leaving 15 bases unmatched. In DNA form, the CDR3 reads TGTGCCAGTAGGCTTTCCTCCGGGACAGGGAACTACGAGCAGTACTTC. As protein: CASRLSSGTGNYEQYF.

CDR3 in amino acids: CASTGQASNEKLFF. CDR3 DNA: TGTGCCAGCACGGGACAGGCCTCTAATGAAAAACTGTTTTTT. The chain joins TRBV25-1 to TRBJ1-4; 8 bases align to TRBD1. The V gene end was trimmed by 7 bases and the J gene end by 3 bases; junction bases not matched to a gene: 4. This CDR3 has 14 residues. Germline CDR1 reads MGHDK; CDR2 reads SYGVNS.

There are many counts of this clonotype. V and J are TRBV29-1 and TRBJ1-1, with unresolved D. Germline V gene data show CDR1 as SQVTM and CDR2 as ANQGSEA. Trimming removed 1 base from V and 7 bases from J, with 10 bases in between. This CDR3 is 12 amino acids long. CDR3 DNA sequence: TGCAGCGTTGAAGCTGACCGCAGTGAAGCTTTCTTT. Translating it yields CSVEADRSEAFF.

Points on this clonotype: At one end the junction does not follow the germline gene, possibly because of a read error. The chain links TRBV24-1 to TRBJ1-2, with D perhaps TRBD1 (5 bases). From germline, CDR1 is KGHDR and CDR2 SFDVKD. The CDR3 runs 13 residues. CDR3 sequence reads: CASSPGVGAGYTF. CDR3 coding DNA: TGTGCCAGCAGTCCCGGGGTCGGGGCTGGCTACACCTTC.

The chain couples TRBV2 to TRBJ1-1; TRBD1 matches at 9 bases. CDR3 length: 16 residues. In germline, CDR1 is SNHLY, CDR2 FYNNEI. Germline trimming cut 6 bases from V and 1 base from J; bases unmatched to any gene: 9. The CDR3 is CASRKSSGQGNTEAFF. CDR3 nucleotides: TGTGCCAGCAGGAAGTCGTCGGGACAGGGGAACACTGAAGCTTTCTTT.

This chain uses TRBV7-3 with TRBJ2-7; TRBD2 matches at 11 bases. Germline V gene data show CDR1 as SGHTA and CDR2 as FQGTGA. CDR3 length: 15 amino acids. Losses at the gene ends were 4 bases for V and 4 bases for J; bases not matched to a gene: 6. CDR3 DNA: TGTGCCAGCAGCTGGGGGGTAGCGGGAGGGTACGAGCAGTACTTC. This gives the protein CASSWGVAGGYEQYF.

This clonotype has at least ten counts. V is TRBV10-3 and J is TRBJ2-2; D not resolved. Germline CDR1 is ENHRY and CDR2 is SYGVKD. The V gene lost 2 bases and the J gene lost 3 bases, with 1 base spanning the gap. This CDR3 region has 12 residues. CDR3 protein: CAISEDTGELFF. In nucleotides, the CDR3 is TGTGCCATCAGTGAGGACACCGGGGAGCTGTTTTTT.

This clonotype was seen at least ten times. The V and J genes are TRBV2 and TRBJ1-2; the D is unclear. The CDR3 length is 13 residues. The V end lost 3 bases, the J end lost 5 bases, and 10 bases lay between the germline ends. Per the germline V gene, CDR1 is SNHLY and CDR2 is FYNNEI. CDR3 amino acids: CASSDAWGYGYTF. Here the CDR3 DNA reads TGTGCCAGCAGTGATGCCTGGGGTTATGGCTACACCTTC.

Written as DNA, the CDR3 is TGTGCCAGCAGCACAGCCGGGACTAGCGGGAGGTACGAGCAGTACTTC. It is translated as CASSTAGTSGRYEQYF. The chain combines TRBV11-3 with TRBJ2-7; TRBD2 matches 15 bases. The V gene end was trimmed by 5 bases and the J gene end by 4 bases; junction bases not matched to a gene: 6. Germline V gene sequence: CDR1 SGHNT, CDR2 YENEEA. This CDR3 contains 16 residues.

The rearrangement uses TRBV2 and TRBJ2-3; TRBD1 is a possible D gene (5 bases). Per the germline V gene, CDR1 is SNHLY and CDR2 is FYNNEI. Trimming left V 8 bases short and J 5 bases short, with 8 bases between. The CDR3 is 11 amino acids. Here the CDR3 reads CASAQGDTQYF. Here the CDR3 DNA reads TGTGCCAGCGCCCAGGGAGATACGCAGTATTTT.

The chain joins TRBV20-1 to TRBJ1-4, with 8 bases matching TRBD1. This CDR3 has 13 amino acids. Germline V gene data show CDR1 as DFQATT and CDR2 as SNEGSKA (reference sequence). Unmatched junction bases numbered 8, after V lost 6 bases and J lost 8 bases. The CDR3 region has the DNA TGCAGTGCCACGACAGGGGAGGAGGAAAAACTGTTTTTT. Its translation is CSATTGEEEKLFF.

The V call is TRBV7-2, the J call TRBJ1-2, with D perhaps TRBD1 (6 bases). Trimming took 5 bases from V and 0 from J, leaving 22 bases between them. Germline CDR1 is SGHTA and CDR2 is FQGNSA. CDR3 length: 18 residues. CDR3 nucleotides: TGTGCCAGCAGCCAATTACCCCTCTTGGACAGAGCTAACTATGGCTACACCTTC. Encoded protein: CASSQLPLLDRANYGYTF.

This clonotype was counted many times. V is TRBV7-8 and J is TRBJ1-5; possible D gene TRBD1, 5 bases. Germline V gives CDR1 SGHVS, CDR2 FQNEAQ. Trimming stripped 2 bases from V and 11 bases from J, with 13 bases between. This CDR3 region has 13 residues. CDR3: CASSLQGEMAQHF. Here the CDR3 DNA reads TGTGCCAGCAGCTTACAAGGGGAAATGGCCCAGCATTTT.

As to this clonotype: This may come from a read error, since a much larger clone is one base off. The chain is built from TRBV6-1 and TRBJ1-5; D ambiguous. V was clipped by 4 bases and J by 2 bases, with 12 bases between them. The germline V gene encodes CDR1 MNHNS and CDR2 SASEGT. The CDR3 extends over 15 amino acids. DNA for the CDR3: TGTGCCAGCAGTGGTGGGGTTTATGGCAATCAGCCCCAGCATTTT. This sequence encodes CASSGGVYGNQPQHF.

This clonotype came up once. The chain carries TRBV2 and TRBJ1-5; 12 bases map to TRBD1. The V gene end was trimmed by 5 bases and the J gene end by 2 bases; junction bases not matched to a gene: 19. Germline lookup yields CDR1 SNHLY and CDR2 FYNNEI. The CDR3 sequence is 21 residues long. The CDR3 here is CASSPQHRDRGLFFRNQPQHF. Written as DNA, the CDR3 is TGTGCCAGCAGTCCGCAACACCGGGACAGGGGGCTTTTCTTCCGCAATCAGCCCCAGCATTTT.

The chain employs TRBV15 and TRBJ1-3; possibly TRBD1 for D (6 bases). This CDR3 is built from 17 residues. Trimming pared 3 bases from V and 2 bases from J, leaving 17 bases between. Germline V gives CDR1 LNHNV, CDR2 YYDKDF (reference sequence). The CDR3 loop is CATSSPSQGSAGNTIYF. The CDR3 DNA sequence: TGTGCCACCAGCAGCCCATCACAGGGATCGGCTGGAAACACCATATATTTT.

V and J are TRBV5-5 and TRBJ1-5; maybe TRBD1 (5 bases). Per germline, CDR1 SGHKS and CDR2 YYEKEE (reference sequence). This CDR3 contains 16 residues. The V gene lost 4 bases and the J gene lost 4 bases, with 18 bases spanning the gap. The CDR3 is CASSLTSGGKNQPQHF. CDR3 in DNA: TGTGCCAGCAGCCTCACGTCGGGGGGTAAGAATCAGCCCCAGCATTTT.

This clonotype came up many times. The chain employs TRBV7-9 and TRBJ1-6; D might be TRBD1 (5 bases). The CDR3 sequence is 16 residues long. The V and J ends lost 6 bases and 9 bases respectively, with 21 bases between them. The germline V gene encodes CDR1 SEHNR and CDR2 FQNEAQ (reference sequence). CDR3 sequence: CASSQPPGRLGSPLHF. The CDR3 region has the DNA TGTGCCAGCAGTCAACCCCCAGGGCGCCTTGGTTCACCCCTCCACTTT.

In this sample, this clonotype turned up a few times. The chain uses TRBV7-9 and TRBJ2-7; 7 bases fit TRBD1. The CDR3 is 16 amino acids. CDR1 is SEHNR, CDR2 FQNEAQ, per germline (reference sequence). V lost 5 bases, J lost 0 bases, and 10 bases stayed unmatched. The CDR3 nucleotides read TGTGCCAGCAGCCAACCGCCGGGACAGAGCTCCTACGAGCAGTACTTC. It is translated as CASSQPPGQSSYEQYF. Full variable domain (missing parts from reference TRBV7-9 and TRBJ2-7): DTGVSQNPRHKITKRGQNVTFRCDPISEHNRLYWYRQTLGQGPEFLTYFQNEAQLEKSRLLSDRFSAERPKGSFSTLEIQRTEQGDSAMYLCASSQPPGQSSYEQYFGPGTRLTVT.

The chain is built from TRBV2 and TRBJ1-3, with 7 nucleotides matching TRBD1. Germline V gives CDR1 SNHLY, CDR2 FYNNEI. CDR3 size: 15 residues. The V segment lost 6 bases and the J segment 0 bases; nucleotides outside the gene matches: 5. The CDR3 region has the DNA TGTGCCAGCAGCTGGGGGACAGTCTCTGGAAACACCATATATTTT. Residues: CASSWGTVSGNTIYF. Using reference TRBV2 and TRBJ1-3 for the parts outside the CDR3, the full variable domain is EPEVTQTPSHQVTQMGQEVILRCVPISNHLYFYWYRQILGQKVEFLVSFYNNEISEKSEIFDDQFSVERPDGSNFTLKIRSTKLEDSAMYFCASSWGTVSGNTIYFGEGSWLTVV.

The rearrangement uses TRBV6-5 and TRBJ2-3; D unresolved. The CDR3 runs 15 residues. Trimming removed 4 bases at V and 6 bases at J, with 17 bases between. The V gene's germline CDR1 is MNHEY and CDR2 SVGAGI. The CDR3 DNA follows: TGTGCCAGCAGTTCTGGTCCGGGTTCAGCGGATACGCAGTATTTT. Its translation is CASSSGPGSADTQYF.

This rearrangement joins TRBV29-1 to TRBJ1-4; the D is unclear. Trimming cost V 8 bases and J 5 bases, with 12 bases left between them. This CDR3 region has 12 residues. CDR1 SQVTM and CDR2 ANQGSEA come from the germline V gene. CDR3: CSSGRINEKLFF. Written as DNA, the CDR3 is TGCAGCTCTGGACGGATAAATGAAAAACTGTTTTTT. Based on the CDR3 plus reference TRBV29-1 and TRBJ1-4, the full variable domain is SAVISQKPSRDICQRGTSLTIQCQVDSQVTMMFWYRQQPGQSLTLIATANQGSEATYESGFVIDKFPISRPNLTFSTLTVSNMSPEDSSIYLCSSGRINEKLFFGSGTQLSVL.